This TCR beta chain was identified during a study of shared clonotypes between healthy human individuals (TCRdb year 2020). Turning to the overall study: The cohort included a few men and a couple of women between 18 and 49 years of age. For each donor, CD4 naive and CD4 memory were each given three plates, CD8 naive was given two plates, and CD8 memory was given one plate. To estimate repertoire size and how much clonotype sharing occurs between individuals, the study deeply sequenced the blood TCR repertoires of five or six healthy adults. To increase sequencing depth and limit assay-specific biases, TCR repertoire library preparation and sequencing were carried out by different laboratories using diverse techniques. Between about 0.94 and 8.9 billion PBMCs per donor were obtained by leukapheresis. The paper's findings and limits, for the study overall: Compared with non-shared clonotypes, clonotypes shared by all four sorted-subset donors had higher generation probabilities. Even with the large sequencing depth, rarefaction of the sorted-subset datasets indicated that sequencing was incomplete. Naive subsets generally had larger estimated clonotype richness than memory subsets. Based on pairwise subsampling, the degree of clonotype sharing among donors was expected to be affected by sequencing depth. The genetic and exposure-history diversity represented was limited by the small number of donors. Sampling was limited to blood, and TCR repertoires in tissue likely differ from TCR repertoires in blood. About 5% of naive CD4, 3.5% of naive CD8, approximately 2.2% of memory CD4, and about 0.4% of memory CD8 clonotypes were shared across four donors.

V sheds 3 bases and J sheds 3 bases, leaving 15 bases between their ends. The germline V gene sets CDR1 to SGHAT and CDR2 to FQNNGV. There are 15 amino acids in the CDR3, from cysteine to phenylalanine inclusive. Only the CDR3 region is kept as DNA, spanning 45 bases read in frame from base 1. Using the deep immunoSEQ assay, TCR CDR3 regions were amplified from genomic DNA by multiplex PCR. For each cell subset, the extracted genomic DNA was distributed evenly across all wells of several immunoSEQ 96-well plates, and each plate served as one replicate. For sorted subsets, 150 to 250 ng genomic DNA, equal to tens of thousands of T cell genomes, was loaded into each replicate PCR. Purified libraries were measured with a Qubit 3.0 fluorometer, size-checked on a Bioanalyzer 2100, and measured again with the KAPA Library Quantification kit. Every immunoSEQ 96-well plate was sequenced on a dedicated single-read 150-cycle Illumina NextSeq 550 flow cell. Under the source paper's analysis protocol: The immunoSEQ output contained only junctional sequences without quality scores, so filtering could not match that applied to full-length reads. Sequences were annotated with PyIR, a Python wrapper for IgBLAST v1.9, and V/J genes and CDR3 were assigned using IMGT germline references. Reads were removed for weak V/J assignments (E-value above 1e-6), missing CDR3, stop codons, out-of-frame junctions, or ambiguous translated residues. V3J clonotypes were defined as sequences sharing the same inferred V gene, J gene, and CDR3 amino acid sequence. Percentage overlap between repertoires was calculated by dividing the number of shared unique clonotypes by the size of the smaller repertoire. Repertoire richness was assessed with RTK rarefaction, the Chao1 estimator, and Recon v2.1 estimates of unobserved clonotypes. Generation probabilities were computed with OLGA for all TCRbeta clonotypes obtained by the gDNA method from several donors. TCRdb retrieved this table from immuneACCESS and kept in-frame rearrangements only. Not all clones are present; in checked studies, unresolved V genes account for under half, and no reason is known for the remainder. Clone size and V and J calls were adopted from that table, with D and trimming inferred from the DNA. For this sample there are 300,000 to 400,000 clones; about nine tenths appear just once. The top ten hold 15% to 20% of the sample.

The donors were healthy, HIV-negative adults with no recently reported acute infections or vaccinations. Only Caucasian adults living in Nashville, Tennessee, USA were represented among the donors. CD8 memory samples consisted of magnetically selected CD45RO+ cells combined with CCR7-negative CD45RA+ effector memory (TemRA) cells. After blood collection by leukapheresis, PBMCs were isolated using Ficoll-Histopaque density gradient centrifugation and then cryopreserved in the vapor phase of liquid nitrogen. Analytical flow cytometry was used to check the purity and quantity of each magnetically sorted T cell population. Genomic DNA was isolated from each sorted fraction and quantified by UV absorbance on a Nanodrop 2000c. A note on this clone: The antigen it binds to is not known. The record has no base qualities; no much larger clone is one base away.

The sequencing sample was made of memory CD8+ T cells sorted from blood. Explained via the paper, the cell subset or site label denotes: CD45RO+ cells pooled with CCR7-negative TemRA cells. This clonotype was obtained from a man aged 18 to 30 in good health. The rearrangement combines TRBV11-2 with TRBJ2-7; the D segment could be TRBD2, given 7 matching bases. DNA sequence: TGTGCCAGCAGCTTTTCGTCGGGGGGCCACTACGAGCAGTACTTC. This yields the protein CASSFSSGGHYEQYF.